This T cell receptor beta chain was identified in a study of T cell responses to AZD1222 COVID-19 vaccine. Overall study results and limits: White British ancestry dominated among donors, who included more females, and clonal diversity was possibly underestimated.

Sequencing was performed with immunoSEQ multiplex PCR; in TCRdb, only in-frame clones are kept and a portion is missing. The sample has roughly 120,000 clones; approximately 85% are singletons. As concerns this clone: Antigen: not known.

The material was peripheral blood, obtained on day 0 of AZD1222 vaccination. The clonotype was recovered from an adult in good health.

This CDR3 is CASSSEGGIAGELFF. In DNA form, the CDR3 reads TGTGCCAGCAGTTCCGAAGGGGGAATCGCCGGGGAGCTGTTTTTT. The chain recombines TRBV27 with TRBJ2-2; tentative D call: TRBD1 (6 bases). The CDR3 totals 15 residues. V lost 4 bases and J 6 bases, leaving 15 bases between the germline ends. Germline-derived CDR1 and CDR2 are MNHEY and SMNVEV (reference sequence).